The present T cell receptor beta chain was sequenced within a study of glioma-infiltrating T cells. Findings and caveats of the study: Non-neoplastic patients had below-expected tissue-blood divergence, while all gliomas exceeded expectation. CDR3 overlap between tissue and blood was very small.

This clonotype qualifies as large. Antigen specificity is unknown. The iRepertoire nested amplicon-rescue multiplex PCR amplified TCR alpha and beta CDR3s from RNA. Via MiXCR, TCRdb re-called the multiplex PCR reads, giving one row per CDR3 protein. Seen here are 3,000 to 3,500 distinct CDR3 sequences, around a sixth observed once, and the top ten hold 45% to 50%. V was shortened by 0 bases and J by 8 bases, with 11 bases between the two germline ends. Per germline, CDR1 SGHTA and CDR2 FQGNSA. This CDR3 contains 14 residues. Specimen: glioma tissue, nonneoplastic brain tissue, or PBMCs (not recorded which). This clonotype was sampled from a human donor with low-grade glioma or glioblastoma, undergoing nonglioma brain surgery, or in good health (not recorded which). The chain uses TRBV7-2 and TRBJ2-1; a weak D match, TRBD1 (5 bases). CDR3 protein: CASSLADGRDEQFF. The CDR3 nucleotides are TGTGCCAGCAGCTTAGCAGATGGCAGGGATGAGCAGTTCTTC.